What follows describes a single T cell receptor (beta chain). Its antigen is undetermined. The CDR3 is 19 amino acids. With 0 bases clipped from V and 0 bases from J, the junction kept 5 bases outside the gene matches. CDR1 and CDR2 from the germline V gene are SGHNT and YYREEE (reference sequence). The authors made TCR beta libraries by quantitative 5'-RACE with molecular barcodes. In TCRdb, the 5' RACE reads were re-called with MiXCR into one record per CDR3 protein. Of some 700,000 distinct CDR3 sequences listed, 15% to 20% were seen once; the top ten hold under 20%. The data were taken from a study of CD8 T cells in ankylosing spondylitis. General observations from the study: Within ankylosing spondylitis blood, a TCR beta motif made up of seven to nine highly homologous variants appeared to be characteristic. Disease-linked clones proved CD8+ and comparatively uncommon in peripheral blood. Significantly higher representation of disease-linked clones was reported for matched ankylosing spondylitis synovial fluid.

The receptor comes from a male donor with ankylosing spondylitis. This chain uses TRBV5-4 with TRBJ2-6; 11 nucleotides agree with TRBD1. The sequenced sample consisted of blood, either unsorted or a sorted T cell fraction (not recorded which). The CDR3 protein is CASSLVLGTGGSGANVLTF. The DNA for the CDR3 is TGTGCCAGCAGCTTGGTCCTAGGGACAGGGGGCTCTGGGGCCAACGTCCTGACTTTC.